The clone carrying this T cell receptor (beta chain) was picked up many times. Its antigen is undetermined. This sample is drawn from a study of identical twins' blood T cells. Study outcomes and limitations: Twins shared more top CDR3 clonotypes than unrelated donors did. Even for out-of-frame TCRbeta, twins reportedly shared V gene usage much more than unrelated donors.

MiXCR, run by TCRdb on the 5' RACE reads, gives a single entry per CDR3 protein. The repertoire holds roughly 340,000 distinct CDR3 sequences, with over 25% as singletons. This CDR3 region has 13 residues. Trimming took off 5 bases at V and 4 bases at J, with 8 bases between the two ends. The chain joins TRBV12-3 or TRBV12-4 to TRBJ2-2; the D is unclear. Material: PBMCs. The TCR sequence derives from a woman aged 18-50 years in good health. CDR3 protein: CASSLPPTGELFF. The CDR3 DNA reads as TGTGCCAGCAGTCTTCCTCCCACCGGGGAGCTGTTTTTT.